Below are 17 T cell receptor beta chains sequenced from a single sample in a study of graft-versus-host responses after intestinal transplantation. Measured with immunoSEQ multiplex PCR; TCRdb has only the in-frame clones, and not every one. In the table there are around 13,000 clones, over 70% of which are singletons. Tissue processing of the graft released intraepithelial and lamina propria lymphocytes from it. The sample in question was ileum tissue, obtained 16 days after intestinal transplant. The receptors come from a human patient who received an intestinal transplant, so some T cells may come from the graft donor.

The genes are TRBV11-2 and TRBJ2-1; TRBD1 matches at 8 bases. The CDR3 is 15 residues long. Trimming took 4 bases from V and 4 from J; bases not matched to a gene: 6. Germline loops: CDR1 SGHAT, CDR2 FQNNGV. CDR3 protein: CASSSSGGGYNEQFF. The CDR3 DNA follows: TGTGCCAGCAGCTCCTCAGGGGGCGGGTACAATGAGCAGTTCTTC.

V and J are TRBV19 and TRBJ2-7; 12 nucleotides line up with TRBD1. CDR3 length equals 14 residues. V gave up 8 bases and J gave up 3 bases; unmatched junction bases: 5. The germline gives CDR1 LNHDA, CDR2 SQIVND (reference sequence). In nucleotides, the CDR3 is TGTGCCAGTGGCGGGACAGGGGGCTTCTACGAGCAGTACTTC. It encodes CASGGTGGFYEQYF.

The chain links TRBV15 to TRBJ2-1; TRBD1 is a possible D gene (5 bases). The CDR3 covers 15 residues. Per germline, CDR1 LNHNV and CDR2 YYDKDF (reference sequence). V shed 1 base and J shed 6 bases, with 13 bases lying between them. CDR3 in DNA: TGTGCCACCAGCAGAGTTGGAGACAGCTTCAATGAGCAGTTCTTC. Translation gives CATSRVGDSFNEQFF. The full variable domain, in which reference TRBV15 and TRBJ2-1 provide the parts outside the CDR3, is DAMVIQNPRYQVTQFGKPVTLSCSQTLNHNVMYWYQQKSSQAPKLLFHYYDKDFNNEADTPDNFQSRRPNTSFCFLDIRSPGLGDTAMYLCATSRVGDSFNEQFFGPGTRLTVL.

A single count supports this clone. The chain combines TRBV5-1 with TRBJ2-1; D possibly corresponds to TRBD2 (5 bases). Germline-derived CDR1 and CDR2 are SGHRS and YFSETQ. Trimming left V 1 base short and J 8 bases short, with 7 bases between. This CDR3 comprises 12 residues. The CDR3 nucleotides read TGCGCCAGCAGCTTGTGGGGAGATGAGCAGTTCTTC. Amino acids: CASSLWGDEQFF.

The chain combines TRBV28 with TRBJ2-7; 8 positions agree with TRBD1. The CDR3 contains 16 residues. Germline assignment: CDR1 MDHEN and CDR2 SYDVKM. Trimming took 5 bases from V and 4 from J; bases not matched to a gene: 13. The CDR3 loop is CASSPSLIQGAYEQYF. CDR3 sequence (DNA): TGTGCCAGCAGTCCCTCCCTAATCCAGGGGGCGTACGAGCAGTACTTC.

The chain is built from TRBV13 and TRBJ2-7; 7 bases are a match to TRBD1. V was pared by 5 bases and J by 6 bases, with 13 bases of the junction left unmatched. The germline V gene has CDR1 PRHDT and CDR2 FYEKMQ (reference sequence). This CDR3 is 15 amino acids long. CDR3: CASSQAGTAYREQYF. DNA for the CDR3: TGTGCCAGCAGCCAAGCCGGGACAGCTTACCGCGAGCAGTACTTC.

The chain is built from TRBV14 and TRBJ1-5, with TRBD1 as a possible D gene (6 bases). Trimming removed 0 bases at V and 2 bases at J, with 11 bases between. CDR1 SGHDN and CDR2 FVKESK come from the germline V gene. This CDR3 contains 16 residues. Here the CDR3 DNA reads TGTGCCAGCAGCCAAGATGTCAGGGGTGGCAATCAGCCCCAGCATTTT. Protein product: CASSQDVRGGNQPQHF.

This chain joins TRBV6-1 and TRBJ1-1, with 9 bases fitting TRBD1. Germline lookup yields CDR1 MNHNS and CDR2 SASEGT. Trimming at V came to 4 bases and at J to 0 bases, leaving 3 bases not matched to a gene. CDR3 length: 15 residues. CDR3 DNA: TGTGCCAGCAGTGTAGACAGGGGGATGAACACTGAAGCTTTCTTT. It specifies CASSVDRGMNTEAFF.

V is TRBV5-1 and J is TRBJ2-7, with 9 nucleotides matching TRBD1. Germline lookup yields CDR1 SGHRS and CDR2 YFSETQ. The CDR3 has 13 residues. V shed 7 bases, J shed 3 bases, and the junction held 5 bases outside the gene matches. The CDR3 DNA is TGCGCCAGCTCACAGGGGGCCCTCTACGAGCAGTACTTC. Its protein product is CASSQGALYEQYF.

This clone was seen once. This chain joins TRBV7-6 and TRBJ2-7; maybe TRBD2 (5 bases). Germline V CDR1 and CDR2: SGHVS, FNYEAQ. Trimming shortened V by 1 base and J by 2 bases, and 6 bases separated the two germline ends. The CDR3 totals 13 residues. DNA for the CDR3: TGTGCCAGCAGCTTAGGGGAGACCTACGAGCAGTACTTC. Residues: CASSLGETYEQYF.

The chain employs TRBV30 and TRBJ1-5, with TRBD1 matching over 7 bases. The CDR3 runs 12 residues. V lost 1 base to trimming and J lost 6 bases; unmatched junction nucleotides: 0. In germline, CDR1 is GTSNPN, CDR2 SVGIG (reference sequence). The CDR3, as DNA: TGTGCCTGGAGTGGACAGGGTCAGCCCCAGCATTTT. Amino acids: CAWSGQGQPQHF.

The V call is TRBV25-1, the J call TRBJ2-3, with 9 nucleotides matching TRBD2. With V trimmed by 4 bases and J by 2 bases, 7 bases remained unmatched. CDR3 length equals 16 residues. Germline-derived CDR1 and CDR2 are MGHDK and SYGVNS. Here the CDR3 DNA reads TGTGCCAGCAGTGGGTCTCTAGCGGGGATCACAGATACGCAGTATTTT. This codes for CASSGSLAGITDTQYF.

Written as DNA, the CDR3 is TGTGCCAGCAGCGTAGGTAGCGCCTCCTACAATGAGCAGTTCTTC. This gives the protein CASSVGSASYNEQFF. This chain joins TRBV9 and TRBJ2-1, with D perhaps TRBD2 (5 bases). The germline CDR1 and CDR2 sequences are SGDLS and YYNGEE. CDR3 length: 15 residues. V was trimmed by 0 bases and J by 0 bases, leaving 7 bases between them.

Only a few counts were recorded for this clone. The rearrangement joins TRBV6-6 to TRBJ2-7, with 7 bases fitting TRBD1. Unmatched junction bases numbered 10, after V lost 6 bases and J lost 2 bases. Germline CDR1 is MNHNY and CDR2 is SVGAGI (reference sequence). There are 15 residues in the CDR3. In DNA form, the CDR3 reads TGTGCCAGCAGGCAGATGGGGGACAGCACCTACGAGCAGTACTTC. Its protein is CASRQMGDSTYEQYF.

This rearrangement joins TRBV6-1 to TRBJ1-2; the D is unclear. CDR3 length: 15 amino acids. Germline V lookup: CDR1 MNHNS, CDR2 SASEGT. V was cut by 8 bases and J by 1 base, with 17 bases left in between. DNA for the CDR3: TGTGCCAGCGGAAGAGGAAGGTCTAGTAACTATGGCTACACCTTC. Its translation is CASGRGRSSNYGYTF.

The chain combines TRBV1 with TRBJ2-7; the table calls TRBD2, which could not be checked here. TRBV1 counts as a pseudogene. The length of the CDR3 is 24 residues. The CDR3: CTSSSTGIQASGTSLIIRSYEQYF. CDR3 in DNA: TGCACCAGCAGCTCAACAGGGATTCAGGCTAGCGGGACTTCCCTAATAATCCGCTCCTACGAGCAGTACTTC.

This sequence joins TRBV10-3 and TRBJ2-1; TRBD1 might be the D (6 bases). Deletions cut 4 bases from V and 7 bases from J, with 17 bases between. Germline-derived CDR1 and CDR2 are ENHRY and SYGVKD. The CDR3 is 15 amino acids. The CDR3 spells CAISVTGTRPNEQFF. In DNA, the CDR3 is TGTGCCATCAGTGTAACCGGGACAAGACCTAATGAGCAGTTCTTC.